These 7 T cell receptor beta chains originate from one sample sequenced in a study of response to subunit inactivated influenza vaccine. MiXCR, run by TCRdb on the RT-PCR reads, gives a single entry per CDR3 protein. Of roughly 630,000 distinct CDR3 sequences listed, 14% are singletons. This specimen was PBMCs from blood, taken around two weeks before vaccination. Receptors were obtained from a man between 50 and 59 years old who received an inactivated influenza vaccine.

DNA for the CDR3: TGTGCCAGCAGTTCTCAGGCGGGGCAAAACATTCAGTACTTC. It encodes CASSSQAGQNIQYF. This chain links TRBV27 with TRBJ2-4; the D gene is possibly TRBD2 (6 bases). The germline V gene has CDR1 MNHEY and CDR2 SMNVEV (reference sequence). This CDR3 spans 14 amino acids. V lost 4 bases and J 5 bases, leaving 12 bases between the germline ends.

This clonotype was counted only a few times. V is TRBV6-2 or TRBV6-3 and J is TRBJ2-7; D call uncertain. The ends were cut back, 8 bases at V and 3 bases at J, with 5 bases in the middle. The CDR3 covers 10 residues. CDR1 MNHEY and CDR2 SVGEGT come from the germline V gene. The CDR3 sequence is CASYYYEQYF. The CDR3 DNA is TGTGCCAGCTACTACTACGAGCAGTACTTC.

The rearrangement uses TRBV20-1 and TRBJ2-1; 8 bases line up with TRBD2. This CDR3 has 17 amino acids. Germline CDR1 reads DFQATT; CDR2 reads SNEGSKA (reference sequence). J was trimmed by 6 bases and V by 1 base; bases with no gene match: 14. The CDR3 DNA follows: TGCAGTGCTAGAGTCTCTAGACTAGCGAGACAGTCCAATGAGCAGTTCTTC. This gives the protein CSARVSRLARQSNEQFF.

The V call is TRBV19, the J call TRBJ2-7, with a possible D match to TRBD1 (6 bases). The CDR3 has 15 amino acids. Trimming removed 3 bases from V and 2 bases from J, with 14 bases in between. Germline V CDR1 and CDR2: LNHDA, SQIVND (reference sequence). DNA for the CDR3: TGTGCCAGTAGTATGGTTTGGGACACCACCTACGAGCAGTACTTC. Translated: CASSMVWDTTYEQYF.

The rearrangement uses TRBV7-9 and TRBJ1-1; 12 bases line up with TRBD1. The length of the CDR3 is 15 residues. Trimming removed 3 bases from V and 6 bases from J; junction bases left unmatched: 5. The germline V gene encodes CDR1 SEHNR and CDR2 FQNEAQ (reference sequence). The CDR3 bases are TGTGCCAGCAGCTTCGCCGGGACAGGGGGCCCTGAAGCTTTCTTT. This encodes CASSFAGTGGPEAFF.

Many counts were recorded for this clonotype. The gene calls are TRBV4-2 and TRBJ1-6; 7 bases align to TRBD1. The germline V gene encodes CDR1 LGHNA and CDR2 YNFKEQ. This CDR3 is built from 15 residues. V lost 2 bases to trimming and J lost 3 bases; unmatched junction nucleotides: 1. The CDR3, as DNA: TGTGCCAGCAGCCAACGACAGGGCTATAATTCACCCCTCCACTTT. Translated, it gives CASSQRQGYNSPLHF.

A few counts support this clonotype. The chain couples TRBV20-1 to TRBJ1-1, with a weak D call TRBD1 (6 bases). V was clipped by 6 bases and J by 0 bases, with 20 bases between them. The CDR3 spans 16 residues. In germline, CDR1 is DFQATT, CDR2 SNEGSKA (reference sequence). The CDR3 loop is CSAPNYRRGMNTEAFF. Here the CDR3 DNA reads TGCAGTGCCCCGAATTACCGCAGGGGCATGAACACTGAAGCTTTCTTT.